Each of the 10 T cell receptor beta chains below was sequenced from the same sample in a study of STAT5B mutations in CD4+ large granular lymphocyte leukemia (dated by TCRdb to about 2022). Libraries came from the immunoSEQ multiplex PCR assay. Held by TCRdb, this immuneACCESS table contains in-frame sequences only and omits some clones. Under half of the omission traces to an unresolved V gene where checked; the cause of the rest is unknown. This sample comprises over 30,000 clones, about 85% of them detected only once. The ten top clones hold roughly 3.3% of the sample. The sequencing sample was made of CD4+ T cells from blood buffy coats. These receptors came from a human donor in good health.

The rearrangement joins TRBV7-9 to TRBJ2-3, with 8 bases that match TRBD1. The CDR3 contains 17 residues. The V gene end was trimmed by 0 bases and the J gene end by 2 bases; junction bases not matched to a gene: 7. The germline V gene has CDR1 SEHNR and CDR2 FQNEAQ (reference sequence). The CDR3 DNA reads as TGTGCCAGCAGCTTAGCGCTCAGGACAGGGCTCACAGATACGCAGTATTTT. Its translation is CASSLALRTGLTDTQYF.

This chain links TRBV7-2 with TRBJ1-3; TRBD1 aligns across 8 bases. CDR1 is SGHTA and CDR2 is FQGNSA in the germline V gene. CDR3 length equals 18 residues. With 1 base clipped from V and 4 bases from J, the junction kept 12 bases outside the gene matches. This chain's CDR3 is CASSLVRLQGVGGNTIYF. The DNA of the CDR3 is TGTGCCAGCAGCTTAGTTCGGCTACAGGGGGTTGGAGGAAACACCATATATTTT.

The genes are TRBV28 and TRBJ1-6; no clear D. Germline loops: CDR1 MDHEN, CDR2 SYDVKM. V lost 3 bases, J lost 6 bases, and 15 bases lay in between. The CDR3 is 16 residues long. This CDR3 is CASSFFVGVVNSPLHF. The CDR3 DNA is TGTGCCAGCAGTTTTTTTGTTGGGGTGGTTAATTCACCCCTCCACTTT.

The chain links TRBV10-1 to TRBJ2-7; 10 nucleotides line up with TRBD2. Germline V gives CDR1 WNHNN, CDR2 SYGVQD (reference sequence). J lost 2 bases, V lost 2 bases, and 3 bases had no gene match. The CDR3 is 15 amino acids. The CDR3 region has the DNA TGCGCCAGCAGTGAGGGACTAGCGGAAACCTACGAGCAGTACTTC. Its translation is CASSEGLAETYEQYF.

The CDR3 spells CASSEAVGQPQHF. The CDR3 DNA follows: TGTGCCAGCAGTGAAGCGGTAGGTCAGCCCCAGCATTTT. J is TRBJ1-5 and V is TRBV2; D remains ambiguous. This CDR3 is 13 amino acids long. Trimming left V 0 bases short and J 6 bases short, with 6 bases between. In germline, CDR1 is SNHLY, CDR2 FYNNEI.

The V call is TRBV9, the J call TRBJ1-3, with D tentatively TRBD1 (6 bases). The germline CDR1 and CDR2 sequences are SGDLS and YYNGEE. The V and J ends lost 0 bases and 0 bases respectively, with 13 bases between them. This CDR3 has 17 residues. The CDR3, as DNA: TGTGCCAGCAGCGTAGGGGTGGACAGCCTCTCTGGAAACACCATATATTTT. This translates into CASSVGVDSLSGNTIYF.

The chain has TRBV19 and TRBJ1-5, with 8 bases that match TRBD1. CDR1 and CDR2 (germline): LNHDA, SQIVND (reference sequence). This CDR3 contains 16 residues. V was pared by 3 bases and J by 4 bases, with 8 bases of the junction left unmatched. The CDR3 spells CASSIGQGAGNQPQHF. CDR3 coding DNA: TGTGCCAGTAGTATTGGGCAGGGGGCCGGAAATCAGCCCCAGCATTTT.

This chain links TRBV7-8 with TRBJ1-3; D gene uncertain. Trimming removed 5 bases at V and 0 bases at J, with 11 bases between. The germline gives CDR1 SGHVS, CDR2 FQNEAQ. The CDR3 extends over 15 amino acids. In nucleotides, the CDR3 is TGTGCCAGCAGCGTCATGGCTTCCTCTGGAAACACCATATATTTT. Translating gives CASSVMASSGNTIYF.

The chain carries TRBV6-5 and TRBJ2-5; TRBD2 might be the D (5 bases). The closer fit of TRBJ2-7 to the DNA end suggests the J call may be wrong. CDR3 size: 14 residues. The germline V gene encodes CDR1 MNHEY and CDR2 SVGAGI. This CDR3 reads CASSYTRTSYEQYF. The CDR3 coding sequence is TGTGCCAGCAGTTACACCCGGACTTCTTACGAGCAGTACTTC.

This rearrangement joins TRBV7-6 to TRBJ2-5; D is ambiguous. This CDR3 has 16 residues. Trimming took 3 bases from V and 4 from J, leaving 18 bases between them. Germline V gene sequence: CDR1 SGHVS, CDR2 FNYEAQ. The CDR3: CASSFQSGSYPETQYF. For the CDR3, the DNA is TGTGCCAGCAGCTTCCAGTCCGGTAGTTACCCAGAGACCCAGTACTTC.